The 5 T cell receptor beta chains given below trace back to one sample, sequenced in a study of T cell changes during pregnancy in multiple sclerosis. Only in-frame clones appear in the TCRdb table, and some are missing; sequencing was by immunoSEQ multiplex PCR. The sample shows over 10,000 clones, approximately 88% of them seen only once. The specimen was CD8+ T cells from peripheral blood mononuclear cells, collected in the second trimester of pregnancy. These receptors all come from a female donor in good health, enrolled as a control in a pregnancy study.

This chain links TRBV21-1 with TRBJ2-2; the table's D call, TRBD2, was not checked against the DNA. TRBV21-1 is a pseudogene locus. The CDR3 extends over 17 amino acids. The CDR3 is CASRGLAGGGNAGELFF. CDR3 DNA sequence: TGTGCCAGCCGGGGACTAGCGGGGGGCGGGAATGCCGGGGAGCTGTTTTTT.

J is TRBJ2-3 and V is TRBV15; D is perhaps TRBD2 (7 bases). Trimming took 5 bases from V and 4 from J, leaving 10 bases between them. The CDR3 has 13 amino acids. CDR1 and CDR2 (germline): LNHNV, YYDKDF (reference sequence). DNA of the CDR3: TGTGCCACCAGCTCGGGGGGCCCAGATACGCAGTATTTT. Translation: CATSSGGPDTQYF. The full variable domain, its missing parts supplied by reference TRBV15 and TRBJ2-3, is DAMVIQNPRYQVTQFGKPVTLSCSQTLNHNVMYWYQQKSSQAPKLLFHYYDKDFNNEADTPDNFQSRRPNTSFCFLDIRSPGLGDTAMYLCATSSGGPDTQYFGPGTRLTVL.

This chain joins TRBV4-3 and TRBJ2-7, with a weak D call TRBD1 (5 bases). Trimming shortened V by 1 base and J by 3 bases, and 13 bases separated the two germline ends. The CDR3 consists of 15 residues. The germline CDR1 and CDR2 sequences are LGHNA and YSLEER. The DNA for the CDR3 is TGCGCCAGCAGCCAAGCAGGGAATTCATACTACGAGCAGTACTTC. Amino acid sequence: CASSQAGNSYYEQYF.

The genes are TRBV29-1 and TRBJ2-1; TRBD1 aligns across 8 bases. The V gene's germline CDR1 is SQVTM and CDR2 ANQGSEA. Trimming removed 1 base from V and 6 bases from J; junction bases left unmatched: 5. The CDR3 totals 14 residues. In DNA form, the CDR3 reads TGCAGCGTTGAAGCGGCAGGACAGGGCAATGAGCAGTTCTTC. This gives the protein CSVEAAGQGNEQFF.

This CDR3 is CASSMGTGEAYEQYF. The CDR3 region has the DNA TGTGCCAGTAGCATGGGGACGGGGGAAGCCTACGAGCAGTACTTC. V gene TRBV19 combines with J gene TRBJ2-7, with a weak D call TRBD2 (6 bases). V was pared by 6 bases and J by 2 bases, with 17 bases between. CDR3 length: 15 residues. Germline CDR1 is LNHDA and CDR2 is SQIVND (reference sequence).